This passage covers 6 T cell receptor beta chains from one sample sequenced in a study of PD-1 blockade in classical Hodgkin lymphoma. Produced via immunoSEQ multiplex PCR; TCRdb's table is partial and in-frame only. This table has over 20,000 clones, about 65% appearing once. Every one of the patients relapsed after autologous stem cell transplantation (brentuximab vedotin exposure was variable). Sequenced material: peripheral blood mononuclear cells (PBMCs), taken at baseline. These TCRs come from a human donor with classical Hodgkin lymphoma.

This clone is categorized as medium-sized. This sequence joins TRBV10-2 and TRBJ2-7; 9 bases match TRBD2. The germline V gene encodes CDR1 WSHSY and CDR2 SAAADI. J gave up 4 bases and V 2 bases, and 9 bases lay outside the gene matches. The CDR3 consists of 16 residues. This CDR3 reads CASSETLAGNFYEQYV. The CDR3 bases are TGCGCCAGCAGTGAGACCCTAGCGGGGAATTTTTACGAGCAGTACGTC.

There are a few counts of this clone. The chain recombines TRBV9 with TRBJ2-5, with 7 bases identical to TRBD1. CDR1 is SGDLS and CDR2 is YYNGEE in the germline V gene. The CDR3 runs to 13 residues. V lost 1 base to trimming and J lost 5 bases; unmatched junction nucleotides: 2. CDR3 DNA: TGTGCCAGCAGCGTAATACAGGGGGAGACCCAGTACTTC. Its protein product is CASSVIQGETQYF.

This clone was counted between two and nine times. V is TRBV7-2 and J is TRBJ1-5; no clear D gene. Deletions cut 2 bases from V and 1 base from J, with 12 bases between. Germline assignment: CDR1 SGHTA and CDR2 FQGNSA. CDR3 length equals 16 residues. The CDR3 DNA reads TGTGCCAGCAGCTTATATGGAGGCGGGAGCAATCAGCCCCAGCATTTT. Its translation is CASSLYGGGSNQPQHF.

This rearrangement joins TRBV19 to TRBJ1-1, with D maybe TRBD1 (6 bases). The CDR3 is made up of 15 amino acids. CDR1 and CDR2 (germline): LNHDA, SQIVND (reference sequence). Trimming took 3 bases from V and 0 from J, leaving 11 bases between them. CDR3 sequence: CASSIGGYMNTEAFF. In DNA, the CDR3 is TGTGCCAGTAGTATTGGGGGCTACATGAACACTGAAGCTTTCTTT.

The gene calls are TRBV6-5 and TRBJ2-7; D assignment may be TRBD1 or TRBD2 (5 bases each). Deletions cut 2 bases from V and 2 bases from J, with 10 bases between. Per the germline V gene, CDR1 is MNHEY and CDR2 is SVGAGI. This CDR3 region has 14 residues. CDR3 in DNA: TGTGCCAGCAGTTACGAGGGACCACCCTACGAGCAGTACTTC. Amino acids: CASSYEGPPYEQYF.

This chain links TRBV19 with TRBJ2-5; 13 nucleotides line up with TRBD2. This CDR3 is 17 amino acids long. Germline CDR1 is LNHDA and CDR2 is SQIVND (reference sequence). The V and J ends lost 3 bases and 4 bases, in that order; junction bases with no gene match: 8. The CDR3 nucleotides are TGTGCCAGTAGTATCGGGTCGGGACTAGCGGGACGAGAGACCCAGTACTTC. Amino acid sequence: CASSIGSGLAGRETQYF.